These T cell receptor beta chains were read from a single sample in a study of blood T cell repertoires in COVID-19. Assay used: immunoSEQ multiplex PCR; TCRdb lists only in-frame clones, some missing. The profile shows about 140,000 clones, around 90% of them singletons. The sample taken for sequencing was peripheral blood. The receptors were sampled from a man between 70 and 80 years old with acute or convalescent COVID-19. The CDR3 runs from the conserved cysteine through the conserved F or W. The D gene is left open where the match is weak. The size field is filled for only some rows; it gives once, few, many or a size class.

clone_size | d_call | j_call | v_call | cdr3_nt | cdr3_aa
few | - | TRBJ1-3 | TRBV5-1 | TGCGCCAGCAGTCAAGAGGGCTTTCGGTCCCTCTCTGGAAACACCATATATTTT | CASSQEGFRSLSGNTIYF
- | TRBD1 | TRBJ2-1 | TRBV7-9 | TGTGCCAGCAGCGGCCGGGACAGGGGCTTATCCAATGAGCAGTTCTTC | CASSGRDRGLSNEQFF
once | - | TRBJ1-1 | TRBV25-1 | TGTGCCAGCAGTGATTCGGACCTCGGAGGGACTGAAGCTTTCTTT | CASSDSDLGGTEAFF
- | TRBD2 | TRBJ2-1 | TRBV18 | TGTGCCAGCTCACCACCGGGACTAGCGGGGGGTAAGTCCTACAATGAGCAGTTCTTC | CASSPPGLAGGKSYNEQFF
once | TRBD1 | TRBJ2-2 | TRBV18 | TGTGCCAGCTCACCCCTACCCGGTCGACAGGGGGAGAACACCGGGGAGCTGTTTTTT | CASSPLPGRQGENTGELFF
few | TRBD1 | TRBJ1-2 | TRBV12-3/TRBV12-4 | TGTGCCAGCAGTTGGGGACAGGGGGGCTACACCTTC | CASSWGQGGYTF
- | - | TRBJ2-2 | TRBV5-5 | TGTGCCGGACAGACGGCGAACACCGGGGAGCTGTTTTTT | CAGQTANTGELFF
- | - | TRBJ1-1 | TRBV27 | TGTGCCAGCAGAAGGCCGGGACGCCAAGGGAGGACTGAAGCTTTCTTT | CASRRPGRQGRTEAFF
- | TRBD2 | TRBJ2-7 | TRBV19 | TGTGCCAGTAGTCCACTCCCGGGGGGGAACTACGAGCAGTACTTC | CASSPLPGGNYEQYF
- | - | TRBJ2-7 | TRBV6-5 | TGTGCCAGCAGTTCCCGCTACGAGCAGTACTTC | CASSSRYEQYF
- | TRBD1 | TRBJ1-1 | TRBV5-1 | TGCGCCAGCAGGCTCCTGAACAGGGGCACTGAAGCTTTCTTT | CASRLLNRGTEAFF
- | TRBD1 | TRBJ1-5 | TRBV30 | TGTGCCTGGAGTGCGGACAGGGGGGGCAGCAATCAGCCCCAGCATTTT | CAWSADRGGSNQPQHF
- | - | TRBJ2-2 | TRBV7-9 | TGTGCCAGCAGCTTAGGTAGCTACGGGGAGCTGTTTTTT | CASSLGSYGELFF
- | TRBD1 | TRBJ2-2 | TRBV5-1 | TGCGCCAGCAGCTTGTCCAGGGGGCCTACCGGGGAGCTGTTTTTT | CASSLSRGPTGELFF
- | - | TRBJ2-7 | TRBV11-1 | TGTGCCAGCAGCTTAGCGCTTTCAGGGACCTACGAGCAGTACTTC | CASSLALSGTYEQYF
- | - | TRBJ2-7 | TRBV28 | TGTGCCAGCGGAGGGTACGAGCAGTACTTC | CASGGYEQYF
- | TRBD2 | TRBJ2-5 | TRBV24-1 | TGTGCCACCAGTGAGGGTAGACTAGCGGGGGGCCAAGAGACCCAGTACTTC | CATSEGRLAGGQETQYF
- | TRBD2 | TRBJ2-3 | TRBV10-3 | TGTGCCATCAGTGAGTACAGCGGGGGGGCAGATACGCAGTATTTT | CAISEYSGGADTQYF
- | - | TRBJ1-5 | TRBV9 | TGTGCCAGCAGCGTAGGTCTAGGTGAACAGCCCCAGCATTTT | CASSVGLGEQPQHF
- | - | TRBJ2-1 | TRBV11-2 | TGTGCCAGCAGCTTAGCAGGGTTCAACGCTGATGAGCAGTTCTTC | CASSLAGFNADEQFF
- | - | TRBJ1-6 | TRBV28 | TGTGCCAGCAGAAAACAGTATAATTCACCCCTCCACTTT | CASRKQYNSPLHF
- | - | TRBJ1-2 | TRBV27 | TGTGCCAGCAGTTTCTGGTCGGGGGGCGGCTACACCTTC | CASSFWSGGGYTF
- | - | TRBJ2-7 | TRBV10-3 | TGTGCCATCAGTTCGACAGCCTACGAGCAGTACTTC | CAISSTAYEQYF
- | - | TRBJ2-3 | TRBV18 | TGTGCCAGCTCACCAAGTTGGCGAGACAATACGCAGTATTTT | CASSPSWRDNTQYF
- | TRBD1 | TRBJ1-1 | TRBV5-6 | TGTGCCAGCAGCTTTTATCCAGGGGGCCACACTGAAGCTTTCTTT | CASSFYPGGHTEAFF